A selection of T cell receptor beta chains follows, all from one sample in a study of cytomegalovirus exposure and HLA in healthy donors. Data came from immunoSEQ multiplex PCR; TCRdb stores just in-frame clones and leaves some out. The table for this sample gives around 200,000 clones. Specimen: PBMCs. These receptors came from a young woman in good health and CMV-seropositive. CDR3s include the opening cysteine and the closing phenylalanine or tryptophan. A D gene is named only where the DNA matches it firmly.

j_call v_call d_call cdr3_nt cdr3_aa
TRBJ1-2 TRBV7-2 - TGTGCCAGCAGCCTTGACAGCAACTATGGCTACACCTTC CASSLDSNYGYTF
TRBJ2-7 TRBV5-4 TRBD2 TGTGCCAGCATGCTAGCGGGAGGGCTCGAGCAGTACTTC CASMLAGGLEQYF
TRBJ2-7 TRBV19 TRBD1 TGTGCCAGTAGTATTACCCCGACAGGGCGTTACGAGCAGTACTTC CASSITPTGRYEQYF
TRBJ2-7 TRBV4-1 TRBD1 TGCGCCAGCAGCCAAGGGTTAACCGGGACAGCCTACGAGCAGTACTTC CASSQGLTGTAYEQYF
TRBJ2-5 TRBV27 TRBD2 TGTGCCAGCAGGCCCACTAGCGGGGGAGAGACCCAGTACTTC CASRPTSGGETQYF
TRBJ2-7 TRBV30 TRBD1 TGTGCCTGGGGACAGGGGAACTACGAGCAGTACTTC CAWGQGNYEQYF
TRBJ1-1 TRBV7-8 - TGTGCCAGCAGCTTAGTACAGGGGAACACTGAAGCTTTCTTT CASSLVQGNTEAFF
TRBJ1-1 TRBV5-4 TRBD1 TGTGCCAGCAGCGGCGCCGGGACAGGGTATATCATGGGTGGAGGAGCTTTCTTT CASSGAGTGYIMGGGAFF
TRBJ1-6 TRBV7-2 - TGTGCCAGCAGCCGCGGGAGCTCCTATAATTCACCCCTCCACTTT CASSRGSSYNSPLHF
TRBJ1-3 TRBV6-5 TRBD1 TGTGCCAGCAGTTACTCCGGCAGGGGGCTTGGAAACACCATATATTTT CASSYSGRGLGNTIYF
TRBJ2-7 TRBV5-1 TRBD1 TGCGCCAGCAGCTTCCGGGACAGGGGTCCCTACGAGCAGTACTTC CASSFRDRGPYEQYF
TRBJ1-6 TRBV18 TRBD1 TGTGCCAGCTCCCCGGGACAGGGGAATTCACCCCTCCACTTT CASSPGQGNSPLHF
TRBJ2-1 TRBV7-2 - TGTGCCAGCAGCTTAGACAGGGAGCCCTACAATGAGCAGTTCTTC CASSLDREPYNEQFF
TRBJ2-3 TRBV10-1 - TGCGCCAGCTCCATGGGCCTCATTGATACGCAGTATTTT CASSMGLIDTQYF
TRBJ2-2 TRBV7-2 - TGTGCCAGCAGCTTAGTACAGGGCTTGACCGGGGAGCTGTTTTTT CASSLVQGLTGELFF
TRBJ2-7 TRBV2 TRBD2 TGTGCCAGCAGTTCAACTAGCGGGGGGCCAGAAGCCTACGAGCAGTACTTC CASSSTSGGPEAYEQYF
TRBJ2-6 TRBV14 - TGTGCCAGCAACCCCGGCAGCGGACCCTCTGGGGCCAACGTCCTGACTTTC CASNPGSGPSGANVLTF
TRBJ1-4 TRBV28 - TGTGCCAGCAGTCCCCTCCCGCGGGAAGTCGACGAAAAACTGTTTTTT CASSPLPREVDEKLFF
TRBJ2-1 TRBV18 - TGTGCCAGCTCTCTCGGACAGCCGAATGGGAATGAGCAGTTCTTC CASSLGQPNGNEQFF
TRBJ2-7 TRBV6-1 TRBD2 TGTGCCAGCAGTGAACGGGGACTAGCGGGGGGCTCCTACGAGCAGTACTTC CASSERGLAGGSYEQYF
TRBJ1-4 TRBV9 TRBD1 TGTGCCAGCAGTATAACAGGGGGAATAGCAACTAATGAAAAACTGTTTTTT CASSITGGIATNEKLFF
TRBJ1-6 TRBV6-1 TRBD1 TGTGCCAGCTCCGGACAGGGGAAGTATAATTCACCCCTCCACTTT CASSGQGKYNSPLHF
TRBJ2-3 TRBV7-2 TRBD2 TGTGCCAGCAGCTTAGATTGGCTAGCGGGGGACACAGATACGCAGTATTTT CASSLDWLAGDTDTQYF
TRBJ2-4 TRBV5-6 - TGTGCCAGCAGCTTGCGCCAGGGGAAAAACATTCAGTACTTC CASSLRQGKNIQYF
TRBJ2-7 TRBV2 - TGTGCCAGCAGTGATCGGGCTAGCGCCTACGAGCAGTACTTC CASSDRASAYEQYF
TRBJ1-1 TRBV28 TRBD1 TGTGCCAGCACCACGGGACAGGCGAACACTGAAGCTTTCTTT CASTTGQANTEAFF
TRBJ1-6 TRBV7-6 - TGTGCCAGCAGCTTAGAGCAGGGTTATAGATCACCCCTCCACTTT CASSLEQGYRSPLHF
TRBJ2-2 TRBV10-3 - TGTGCCATCAAGACCGGGTCTAACACCGGGGAGCTGTTTTTT CAIKTGSNTGELFF
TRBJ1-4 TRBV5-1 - TGCGCCAGCAGCTTGATGGGGGAGGAAGAAAAACTGTTTTTT CASSLMGEEEKLFF
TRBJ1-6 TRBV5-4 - TGTGCCAGCAGCTTGGCGGCAGGGATGAATTCACCCCTCCACTTT CASSLAAGMNSPLHF
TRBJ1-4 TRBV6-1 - TGTGCCAGCAGTGAATCTAGCAATGAAAAACTGTTTTTT CASSESSNEKLFF
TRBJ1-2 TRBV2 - TGTGCCAGCAGCGAATCGACAGGAGCTAACTATGGCTACACCTTC CASSESTGANYGYTF
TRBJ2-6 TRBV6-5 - TGTGCCAGCAGTTACGATCCCAGGGTAGGGGCCAACGTCCTGACTTTC CASSYDPRVGANVLTF
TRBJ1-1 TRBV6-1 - TGTGCCAGCAGTGAACAGCCAGGGGTAGGGACTGAAGCTTTCTTT CASSEQPGVGTEAFF
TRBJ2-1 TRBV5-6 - TGTGCCAGCAGCTCCCCTGGGGGGGCCTATGAGCAGTTCTTC CASSSPGGAYEQFF
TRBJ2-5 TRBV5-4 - TGTGCCAGCAGCTCGACGGGGTCGGGAGAGACCCAGTACTTC CASSSTGSGETQYF
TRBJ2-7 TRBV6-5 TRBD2 TGTGCCAGCAGTTACTCCAGCGGGGTCTCCTACGAGCAGTACTTC CASSYSSGVSYEQYF
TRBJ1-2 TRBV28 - TGTGCCAGCAGTTTACATGACGGGGGGCGCCAAGAGAGCTACACCTTC CASSLHDGGRQESYTF
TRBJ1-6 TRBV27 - TGTGCCAGCAGTTTCACCAGGGCCTATAATTCACCCCTCCACTTT CASSFTRAYNSPLHF
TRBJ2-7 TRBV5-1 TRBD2 TGCGCCAGCAGCGGTACCGGGACTAGCAGGAACGAGCAGTACTTC CASSGTGTSRNEQYF
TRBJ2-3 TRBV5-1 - TGCGCCAGCAGCCTCCCAGGGATAGATACGCAGTATTTT CASSLPGIDTQYF
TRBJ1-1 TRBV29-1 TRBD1 TGCAGCGTTGGACAGGGGCCACAGAACACTGAAGCTTTCTTT CSVGQGPQNTEAFF
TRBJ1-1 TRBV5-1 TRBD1 TGCGCCGGCAGCTTGTTAGGCCAGGGGGGCACTGAAGCTTTCTTT CAGSLLGQGGTEAFF
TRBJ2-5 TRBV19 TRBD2 TGTGCCAGTAGTTGGAGGGCTAGCGGGGGTAAAGAGACCCAGTACTTC CASSWRASGGKETQYF
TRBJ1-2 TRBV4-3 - TGCGCCAGCAGCCAAGGCAACTCCTACTATGGCTACACCTTC CASSQGNSYYGYTF
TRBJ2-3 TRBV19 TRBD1 TGTGCCAGTAGTCCCAGGGGGCCGATTGGAGATACGCAGTATTTT CASSPRGPIGDTQYF
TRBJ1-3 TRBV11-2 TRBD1 TGTGCCAGCAGCTTAGCGGTGACAGGGGCTGGAAACACCATATATTTT CASSLAVTGAGNTIYF
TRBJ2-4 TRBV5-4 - TGTGCCAGCAGCGAGGACAGTGTCAAAAACATTCAGTACTTC CASSEDSVKNIQYF
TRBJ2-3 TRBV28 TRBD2 TGTGCCAGCAGCCCTGGGACTAGCGGGAGTGGGGAGTATTTT CASSPGTSGSGEYF
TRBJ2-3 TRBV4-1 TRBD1 TGCGCCAGCAGCCAAGAGGACAGGGAGACAGATACGCAGTATTTT CASSQEDRETDTQYF
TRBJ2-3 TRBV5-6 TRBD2 TGTGCCAGCAGCTTGGGGGGGGGACTAGCTAGTGATACGCAGTATTTT CASSLGGGLASDTQYF
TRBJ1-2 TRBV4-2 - TGTGCCAGCAGCCAAGATCAGGAGGGTATGGGGGGCTACACCTTC CASSQDQEGMGGYTF